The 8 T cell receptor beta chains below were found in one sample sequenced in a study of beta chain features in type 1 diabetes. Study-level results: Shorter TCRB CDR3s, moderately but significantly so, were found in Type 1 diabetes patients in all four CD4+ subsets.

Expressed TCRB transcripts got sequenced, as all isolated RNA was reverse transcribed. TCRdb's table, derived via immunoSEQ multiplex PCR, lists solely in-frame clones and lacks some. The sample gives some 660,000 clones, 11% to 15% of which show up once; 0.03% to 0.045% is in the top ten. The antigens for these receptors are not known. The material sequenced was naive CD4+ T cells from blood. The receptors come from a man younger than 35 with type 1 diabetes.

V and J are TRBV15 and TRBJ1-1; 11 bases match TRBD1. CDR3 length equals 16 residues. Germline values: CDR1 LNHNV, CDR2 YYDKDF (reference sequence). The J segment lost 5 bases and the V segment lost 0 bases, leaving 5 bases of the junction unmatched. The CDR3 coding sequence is TGTGCCACCAGCAGAGATGGGGGACAGGGGGGAACTGAAGCTTTCTTT. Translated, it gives CATSRDGGQGGTEAFF.

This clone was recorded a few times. CDR3 sequence reads: CALTGYTEAFF. The CDR3 DNA reads as TGTGCCTTGACGGGGTACACTGAAGCTTTCTTT. This rearrangement joins TRBV30 to TRBJ1-1; D unresolved. This CDR3 is built from 11 residues. Trimming shortened V by 7 bases and J by 3 bases, and 9 bases separated the two germline ends. In germline, CDR1 is GTSNPN, CDR2 SVGIG (reference sequence).

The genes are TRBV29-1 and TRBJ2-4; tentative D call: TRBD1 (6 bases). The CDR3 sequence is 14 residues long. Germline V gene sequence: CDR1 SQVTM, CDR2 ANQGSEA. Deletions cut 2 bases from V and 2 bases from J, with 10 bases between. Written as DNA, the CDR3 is TGCAGCGTTGAAACAGGGTTTCCCAAAAACATTCAGTACTTC. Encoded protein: CSVETGFPKNIQYF.

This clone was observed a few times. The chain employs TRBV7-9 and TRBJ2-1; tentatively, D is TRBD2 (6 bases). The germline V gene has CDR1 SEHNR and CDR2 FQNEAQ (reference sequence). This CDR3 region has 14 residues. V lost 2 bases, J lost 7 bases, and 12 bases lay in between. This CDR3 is CASSLSVGGNEQFF. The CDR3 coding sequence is TGTGCCAGCAGCTTAAGCGTTGGAGGGAATGAGCAGTTCTTC. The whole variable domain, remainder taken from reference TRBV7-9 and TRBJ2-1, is DTGVSQNPRHKITKRGQNVTFRCDPISEHNRLYWYRQTLGQGPEFLTYFQNEAQLEKSRLLSDRFSAERPKGSFSTLEIQRTEQGDSAMYLCASSLSVGGNEQFFGPGTRLTVL.

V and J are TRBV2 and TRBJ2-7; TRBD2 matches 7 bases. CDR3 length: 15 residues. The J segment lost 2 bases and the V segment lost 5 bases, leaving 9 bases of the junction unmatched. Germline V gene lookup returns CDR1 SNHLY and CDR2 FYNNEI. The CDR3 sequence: CASSLHREAAYEQYF. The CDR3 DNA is TGTGCCAGCAGTCTCCACCGGGAGGCGGCCTACGAGCAGTACTTC.

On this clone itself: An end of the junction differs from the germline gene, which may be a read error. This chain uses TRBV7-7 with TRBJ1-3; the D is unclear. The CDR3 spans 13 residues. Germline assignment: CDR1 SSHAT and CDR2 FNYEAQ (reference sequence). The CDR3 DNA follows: TGTGCTAGCAGCTTAAGCTCTGGAAACACCATATATTTT. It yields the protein CASSLSSGNTIYF.

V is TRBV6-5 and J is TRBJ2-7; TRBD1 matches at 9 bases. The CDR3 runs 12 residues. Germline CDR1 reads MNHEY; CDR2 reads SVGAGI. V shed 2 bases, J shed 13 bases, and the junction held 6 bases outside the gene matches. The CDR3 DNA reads TGTGCCAGCAGTTACAGCCGGGACAGGGAATACTTC. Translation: CASSYSRDREYF.

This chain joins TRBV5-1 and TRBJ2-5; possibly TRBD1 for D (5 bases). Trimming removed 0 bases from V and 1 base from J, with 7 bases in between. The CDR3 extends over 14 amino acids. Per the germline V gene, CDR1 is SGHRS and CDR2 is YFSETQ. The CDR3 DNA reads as TGCGCCAGCAGCTTGGATCAGGGCCAAGAGACCCAGTACTTC. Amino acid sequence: CASSLDQGQETQYF.